This T cell receptor (beta chain) was identified in a study of tumor-infiltrating lymphocytes in primary liver carcinoma. Background on the study: Spanning 4.2 to 10 cm, the tumors were T1-T3 N0M0.

Starting from around 510 ng of total RNA, TCR beta cDNA was produced with a primer in the constant region. Three rounds of nested multiplex PCR with slightly modified ARM-PCR produced TCR beta libraries. TRBV1-TRBV30 forward and Cbeta reverse primers drove the first two roughly 10-cycle rounds. One entry per CDR3 protein, called by TCRdb with MiXCR from the multiplex PCR reads. The sample records around 100,000 distinct CDR3 sequences, around 66% being singletons. Whole-study results and caveats: The study found a significantly higher top-250-clone fraction in tumors than in blood (p = 0.039). Pairs of tumor regions overlapped more than tumor-adjacent and tumor-blood pairs did.

Relative to its sample, this clonotype is medium-sized. No antigen is known for it. Unmatched junction bases numbered 4, after V lost 3 bases and J lost 0 bases. Germline CDR1 MNHNS, CDR2 SASEGT. The CDR3 is 15 amino acids. Taking roughly 18-32 mg of unsorted bulk tissue, the authors co-extracted RNA and DNA. Patients underwent resection of primary liver carcinoma. The TCR comes from a woman aged 55-75 years with primary liver carcinoma and hepatitis B virus infection. V gene TRBV6-1 combines with J gene TRBJ2-7, with TRBD2 matching 8 bases. Source material: liver tumor tissue from sampling region 2. Described subset: tumor region T2, inferior pole. The CDR3 nucleotides read TGTGCCAGCAGTGAGGCGAGCGGGAGCTCCTACGAGCAGTACTTC. Its protein is CASSEASGSSYEQYF.